This TCR beta chain is from a study of Ad26.COV2.S vaccination and SARS-CoV-2 variants. Study results and caveats: Recipients of vaccine and of placebo showed similar breadth of their non-spike TCR repertoires.

Comment on this clone: Its specificity is not known.

Libraries were prepared by immunoSEQ multiplex PCR; TCRdb keeps only in-frame clonotypes and omits some of them. The sample yields 400,000 to 450,000 clones, about 93% seen once. Documented treatment: 19 received Ad26.COV2.S at low or high dose, single or two shots; five or six received placebo; per-sample allocation not given. Day 63 following the first vaccine or placebo injection was when the samples were taken. It was an adult aged 18-55 years in Boston who was the donor. The CDR3 runs 11 residues. Germline CDR1 is DFQATT and CDR2 is SNEGSKA (reference sequence). This receptor was taken from a person aged 18-60 years who received the Ad26.COV2.S COVID-19 vaccine or a placebo. The chain combines TRBV20-1 with TRBJ2-3; 7 bases map to TRBD1. The sequencing here drew on peripheral blood, taken in a trial of Ad26.COV2.S vaccine versus placebo. This chain's CDR3 is CSGQVADTQYF. The CDR3, as DNA: TGCAGCGGACAGGTCGCAGATACGCAGTATTTT.